The rows below give T cell receptor beta chains drawn from one sample of a study of T-cell reconstitution after alpha-beta-depleted transplantation in children. Via MiXCR, TCRdb re-called the PCR reads, giving one row per CDR3 protein. The sample records about 230,000 distinct CDR3 sequences, around 9.6% being singletons. Specimen: PBMCs from the stem cell graft donor, collected from the stem cell graft. The receptors were sampled from a human donor who donated a stem cell graft to a child with acute lymphoblastic leukemia. Each CDR3 is given with its conserved first and last residue. D genes are given only for firm matches. Expanded clones get a size class; other rows say once, few or many, or leave the size out.

D gene: TRBD1; V gene: TRBV5-1; J gene: TRBJ1-2; clone size: few; CDR3 protein: CASSGGQAEGEYGYTF; CDR3 DNA: TGCGCCAGCAGCGGAGGACAGGCTGAAGGGGAGTATGGCTACACCTTC
D gene: NA; V gene: TRBV7-2; J gene: TRBJ2-5; clone size: few; CDR3 protein: CASSLGPWYGQRVAQYF; CDR3 DNA: TGTGCCAGCAGCTTAGGCCCCTGGTACGGCCAGCGGGTGGCCCAGTACTTC
D gene: NA; V gene: TRBV7-7; J gene: TRBJ2-2; clone size: many; CDR3 protein: CASSLEMGAGELFF; CDR3 DNA: TGTGCCAGCAGCTTAGAGATGGGCGCAGGGGAGCTGTTTTTT
D gene: TRBD1; V gene: TRBV12-3/TRBV12-4; J gene: TRBJ1-5; clone size: few; CDR3 protein: CASSLTGGSNQPQHF; CDR3 DNA: TGTGCCAGCAGTTTGACAGGGGGGAGCAATCAGCCCCAGCATTTT
D gene: NA; V gene: TRBV27; J gene: TRBJ1-1; clone size: NA; CDR3 protein: CASRRRERGNTEAFF; CDR3 DNA: TGTGCCAGCAGACGAAGGGAAAGGGGGAACACTGAAGCTTTCTTT
D gene: NA; V gene: TRBV5-1; J gene: TRBJ2-3; clone size: few; CDR3 protein: CASSPSDSGWDRGDTQYF; CDR3 DNA: TGCGCCAGCAGCCCCTCGGACAGTGGATGGGATCGCGGAGATACGCAGTATTTT
D gene: TRBD1; V gene: TRBV12-3/TRBV12-4; J gene: TRBJ1-2; clone size: few; CDR3 protein: CASSTTGSYDGYTF; CDR3 DNA: TGTGCCAGCAGTACGACAGGGTCCTATGATGGCTACACCTTC
D gene: NA; V gene: TRBV7-2; J gene: TRBJ1-3; clone size: few; CDR3 protein: CASGGSSGNTIYF; CDR3 DNA: TGTGCCAGCGGAGGGAGCTCTGGAAACACCATATATTTT
D gene: NA; V gene: TRBV7-9; J gene: TRBJ1-6; clone size: many; CDR3 protein: CASSLEGSPLHF; CDR3 DNA: TGTGCCAGCAGCTTAGAGGGCTCACCCCTCCACTTT
D gene: NA; V gene: TRBV20-1; J gene: TRBJ2-7; clone size: NA; CDR3 protein: CSARDTSAGLSYEQYF; CDR3 DNA: TGCAGTGCTAGAGATACGTCGGCAGGGCTCTCCTACGAGCAGTACTTC
D gene: TRBD1; V gene: TRBV5-6; J gene: TRBJ1-6; clone size: few; CDR3 protein: CASSWGQPSSPLHF; CDR3 DNA: TGTGCCAGCAGCTGGGGACAGCCTAGTTCACCCCTCCACTTT
D gene: NA; V gene: TRBV20-1; J gene: TRBJ2-5; clone size: NA; CDR3 protein: CSARDREFQETQYF; CDR3 DNA: TGCAGTGCTAGAGATCGGGAGTTTCAAGAGACCCAGTACTTC
D gene: NA; V gene: TRBV12-3/TRBV12-4; J gene: TRBJ2-2; clone size: many; CDR3 protein: CASSFHTSTNTGELFF; CDR3 DNA: TGTGCCAGCAGTTTCCACACTAGCACGAACACCGGGGAGCTGTTTTTT
D gene: NA; V gene: TRBV11-2; J gene: TRBJ2-3; clone size: many; CDR3 protein: CASSLMAVSTDTQYF; CDR3 DNA: TGTGCCAGCAGCTTAATGGCAGTAAGCACAGATACGCAGTATTTT
D gene: TRBD1; V gene: TRBV7-9; J gene: TRBJ1-2; clone size: few; CDR3 protein: CASSLGGGRGYGYTF; CDR3 DNA: TGTGCCAGCAGCTTAGGAGGGGGCAGAGGGTATGGCTACACCTTC
D gene: TRBD1; V gene: TRBV5-1; J gene: TRBJ1-1; clone size: NA; CDR3 protein: CASSLVFPGRGPNTEAFF; CDR3 DNA: TGCGCCAGCAGCTTGGTTTTCCCAGGGAGGGGGCCGAACACTGAAGCTTTCTTT
D gene: NA; V gene: TRBV2; J gene: TRBJ2-1; clone size: NA; CDR3 protein: CASSPEGARNEQFF; CDR3 DNA: TGTGCCAGCAGCCCGGAGGGGGCGCGCAATGAGCAGTTCTTC
D gene: TRBD2; V gene: TRBV7-2; J gene: TRBJ2-3; clone size: many; CDR3 protein: CASSLLAGGAGGDTQYF; CDR3 DNA: TGTGCCAGCAGCTTACTTGCCGGGGGGGCCGGGGGAGATACGCAGTATTTT
D gene: NA; V gene: TRBV27; J gene: TRBJ1-3; clone size: NA; CDR3 protein: CASSFGNPGQGNTIYF; CDR3 DNA: TGTGCCAGCAGTTTCGGGAATCCCGGCCAGGGAAACACCATATATTTT
D gene: NA; V gene: TRBV29-1; J gene: TRBJ1-6; clone size: many; CDR3 protein: CSVSFRGDSPLHF; CDR3 DNA: TGCAGCGTTTCGTTCCGTGGCGATTCACCCCTCCACTTT
D gene: TRBD2; V gene: TRBV11-2; J gene: TRBJ2-2; clone size: few; CDR3 protein: CASSLQKTSGGSNTGELFF; CDR3 DNA: TGTGCCAGCAGCTTACAGAAGACTAGCGGGGGCTCCAACACCGGGGAGCTGTTTTTT
D gene: NA; V gene: TRBV10-3; J gene: TRBJ2-1; clone size: few; CDR3 protein: CAISPQDNEQFF; CDR3 DNA: TGTGCCATCAGTCCACAGGACAATGAGCAGTTCTTC
D gene: NA; V gene: TRBV6-2/TRBV6-3; J gene: TRBJ1-2; clone size: NA; CDR3 protein: CASTTWIGGREANYGYTF; CDR3 DNA: TGTGCCAGCACCACCTGGATCGGGGGGCGGGAAGCTAACTATGGCTACACCTTC
D gene: NA; V gene: TRBV5-1; J gene: TRBJ1-1; clone size: many; CDR3 protein: CASSLSGDHTEAFF; CDR3 DNA: TGCGCCAGCAGCTTGTCAGGGGATCACACTGAAGCTTTCTTT